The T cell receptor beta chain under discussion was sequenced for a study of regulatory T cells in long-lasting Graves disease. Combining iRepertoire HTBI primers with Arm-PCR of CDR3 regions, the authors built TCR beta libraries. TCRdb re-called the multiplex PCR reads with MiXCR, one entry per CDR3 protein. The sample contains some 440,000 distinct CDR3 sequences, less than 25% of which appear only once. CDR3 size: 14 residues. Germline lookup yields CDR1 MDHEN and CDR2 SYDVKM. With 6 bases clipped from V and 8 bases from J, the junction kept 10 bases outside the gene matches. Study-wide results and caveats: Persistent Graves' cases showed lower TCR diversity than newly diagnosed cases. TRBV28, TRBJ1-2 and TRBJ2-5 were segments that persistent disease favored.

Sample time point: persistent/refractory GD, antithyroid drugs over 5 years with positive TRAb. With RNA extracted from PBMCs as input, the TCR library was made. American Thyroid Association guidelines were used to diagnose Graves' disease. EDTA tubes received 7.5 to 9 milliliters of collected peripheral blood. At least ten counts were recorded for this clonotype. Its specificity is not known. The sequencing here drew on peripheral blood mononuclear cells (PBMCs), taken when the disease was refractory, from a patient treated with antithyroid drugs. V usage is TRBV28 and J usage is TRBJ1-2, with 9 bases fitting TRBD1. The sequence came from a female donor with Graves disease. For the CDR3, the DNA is TGTGCCAGCAGCAGACCGGGACAGGGCAGGGGCTACACCTTC. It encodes CASSRPGQGRGYTF.